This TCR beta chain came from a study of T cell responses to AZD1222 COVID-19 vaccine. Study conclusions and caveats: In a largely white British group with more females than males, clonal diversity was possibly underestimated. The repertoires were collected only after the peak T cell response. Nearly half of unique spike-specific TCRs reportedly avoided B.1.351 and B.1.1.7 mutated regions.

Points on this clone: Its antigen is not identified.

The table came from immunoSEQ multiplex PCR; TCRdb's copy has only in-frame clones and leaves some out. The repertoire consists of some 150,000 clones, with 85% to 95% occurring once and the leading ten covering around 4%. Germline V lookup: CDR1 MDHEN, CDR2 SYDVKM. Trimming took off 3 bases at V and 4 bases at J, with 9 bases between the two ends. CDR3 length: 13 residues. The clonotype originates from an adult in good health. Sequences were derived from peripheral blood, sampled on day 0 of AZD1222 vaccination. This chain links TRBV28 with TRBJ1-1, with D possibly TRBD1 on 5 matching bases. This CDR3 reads CASSFGAITEAFF. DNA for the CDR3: TGTGCCAGCAGTTTTGGGGCCATCACTGAAGCTTTCTTT.